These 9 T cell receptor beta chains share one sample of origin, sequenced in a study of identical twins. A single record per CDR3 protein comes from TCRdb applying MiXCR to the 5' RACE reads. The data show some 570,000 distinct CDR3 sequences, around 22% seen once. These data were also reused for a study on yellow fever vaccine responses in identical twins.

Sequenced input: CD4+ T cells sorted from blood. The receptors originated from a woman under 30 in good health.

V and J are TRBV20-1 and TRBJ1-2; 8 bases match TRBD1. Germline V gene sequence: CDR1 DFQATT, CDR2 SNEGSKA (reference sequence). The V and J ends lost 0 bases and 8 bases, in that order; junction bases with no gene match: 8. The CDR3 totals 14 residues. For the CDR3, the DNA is TGCAGTGCTAGAGACCGGACAGGGCCGCGGGGCTACACCTTC. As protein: CSARDRTGPRGYTF.

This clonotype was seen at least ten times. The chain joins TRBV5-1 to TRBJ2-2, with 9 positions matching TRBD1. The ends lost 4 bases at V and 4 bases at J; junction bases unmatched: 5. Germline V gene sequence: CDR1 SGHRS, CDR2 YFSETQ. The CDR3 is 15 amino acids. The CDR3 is CASSTGQGPTGELFF. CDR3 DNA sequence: TGCGCCAGCAGCACCGGACAGGGGCCCACCGGGGAGCTGTTTTTT. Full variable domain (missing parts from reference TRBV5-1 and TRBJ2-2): KAGVTQTPRYLIKTRGQQVTLSCSPISGHRSVSWYQQTPGQGLQFLFEYFSETQRNKGNFPGRFSGRQFSNSRSEMNVSTLELGDSALYLCASSTGQGPTGELFFGEGSRLTVL.

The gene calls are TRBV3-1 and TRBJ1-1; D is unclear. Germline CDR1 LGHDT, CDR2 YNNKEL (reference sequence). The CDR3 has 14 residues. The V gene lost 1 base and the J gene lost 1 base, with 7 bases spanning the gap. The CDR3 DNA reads TGTGCCAGCAGCCAAGTATACGAGAACACTGAAGCTTTCTTT. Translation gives CASSQVYENTEAFF.

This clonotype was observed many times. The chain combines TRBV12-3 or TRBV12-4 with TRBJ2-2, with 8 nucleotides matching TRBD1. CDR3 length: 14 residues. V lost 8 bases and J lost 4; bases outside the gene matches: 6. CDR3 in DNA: TGTGCCAGCCGCTGGACAGGGAGCACCGGGGAGCTGTTTTTT. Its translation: CASRWTGSTGELFF.

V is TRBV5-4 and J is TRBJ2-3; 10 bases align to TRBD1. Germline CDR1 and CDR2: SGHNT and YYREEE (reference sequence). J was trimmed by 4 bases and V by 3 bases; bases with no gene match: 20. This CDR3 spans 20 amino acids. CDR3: CASSSRTGTGEGVGSDTQYF. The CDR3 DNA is TGTGCCAGCAGCTCGAGGACCGGGACAGGGGAGGGAGTAGGGTCAGATACGCAGTATTTT. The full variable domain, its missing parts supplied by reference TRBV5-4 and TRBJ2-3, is ETGVTQSPTHLIKTRGQQVTLRCSSQSGHNTVSWYQQALGQGPQFIFQYYREEENGRGNFPPRFSGLQFPNYSSELNVNALELDDSALYLCASSSRTGTGEGVGSDTQYFGPGTRLTVL.

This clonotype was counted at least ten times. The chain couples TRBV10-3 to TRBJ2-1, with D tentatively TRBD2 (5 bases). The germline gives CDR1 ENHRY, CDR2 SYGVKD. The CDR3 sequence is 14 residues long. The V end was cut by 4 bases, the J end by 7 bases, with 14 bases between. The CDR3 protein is CAISAIGELNEQFF. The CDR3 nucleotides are TGTGCCATCAGTGCAATCGGGGAGTTGAATGAGCAGTTCTTC.

CDR3 sequence (DNA): TGTGCCATCAGTGAATCGCAGGGGGCGGTTGATACGCAGTATTTT. Its translation is CAISESQGAVDTQYF. The chain couples TRBV10-3 to TRBJ2-3; 8 positions agree with TRBD1. Unmatched junction bases numbered 8, after V lost 3 bases and J lost 6 bases. Germline CDR1 reads ENHRY; CDR2 reads SYGVKD. The CDR3 covers 15 residues.

The CDR3, as DNA: TGTGCCAGCGCACCAACGACAGGGCGGACGCAGTATTTT. Amino acid sequence: CASAPTTGRTQYF. The chain joins TRBV6-1 to TRBJ2-3; TRBD1 agrees at 7 bases. The germline gives CDR1 MNHNS, CDR2 SASEGT. The length of the CDR3 is 13 residues. The J segment lost 9 bases and the V segment lost 8 bases, leaving 11 bases of the junction unmatched.

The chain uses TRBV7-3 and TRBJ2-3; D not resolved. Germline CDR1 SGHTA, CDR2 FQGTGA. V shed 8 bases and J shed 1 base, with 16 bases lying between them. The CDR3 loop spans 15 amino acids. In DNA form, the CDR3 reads TGTGCCAGCTCACCATTTCAATTGCGCACAGATACGCAGTATTTT. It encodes CASSPFQLRTDTQYF.